The 31 T cell receptor beta chains below were found in one sample sequenced in a study of cytomegalovirus exposure and HLA in healthy donors (dated by TCRdb to about 2017). Libraries were made using the immunoSEQ multiplex PCR assay. For the multiplex PCR, a mixture combining 60 forward primers for TCR Vbeta segments and 13 reverse primers for TCR Jbeta segments was used. Here the immuneACCESS table is served through TCRdb, limited to in-frame sequences with V and J called. Missing clones are a known gap in these copies; in checked studies unresolved V genes cover under half, and the rest lacks a known reason. The table for this sample lists around 25,000 clones. The ten most abundant clones make up 15% to 20% of the sample. The sequenced material came from PBMCs. Receptors were obtained from a male donor in good health and CMV-seropositive.

The J gene is TRBJ1-1, the V gene TRBV11-2; the D gene is possibly TRBD1 (5 bases). Deletions cut 2 bases from V and 0 bases from J, with 13 bases between. Germline-derived CDR1 and CDR2 are SGHAT and FQNNGV. The length of the CDR3 is 16 residues. In DNA form, the CDR3 reads TGTGCCAGCAGCTTAAACGTTAACAGGATGAACACTGAAGCTTTCTTT. Amino acid sequence: CASSLNVNRMNTEAFF.

This chain joins TRBV5-6 and TRBJ1-2; possible D gene TRBD1, 5 bases. V dropped 5 bases and J dropped 4 bases, with 15 bases sitting between them. The CDR3 extends over 14 amino acids. Germline values: CDR1 SGHDT, CDR2 YYEEEE. In nucleotides, the CDR3 is TGTGCCAGCAGTCGTTTCGACAGTCTCTATGGCTACACCTTC. Translation gives CASSRFDSLYGYTF. Supplemented by reference TRBV5-6 and TRBJ1-2, the full variable domain reads DAGVTQSPTHLIKTRGQQVTLRCSPKSGHDTVSWYQQALGQGPQFIFQYYEEEERQRGNFPDRFSGHQFPNYSSELNVNALLLGDSALYLCASSRFDSLYGYTFGSGTRLTVV.

The rearrangement joins TRBV30 to TRBJ2-1, with D perhaps matching TRBD2 (7 bases). This CDR3 has 16 residues. The germline V and J ends were trimmed by 2 bases and 4 bases, with 18 bases remaining between them. CDR1 is GTSNPN and CDR2 is SVGIG in the germline V gene (reference sequence). DNA of the CDR3: TGTGCCTGGAGTAAGGGGGGGCTTAGATCATACAATGAGCAGTTCTTC. Its translation: CAWSKGGLRSYNEQFF.

This chain uses TRBV5-1 with TRBJ2-7; 10 bases are a match to TRBD1. The V and J ends lost 3 bases and 3 bases, in that order; junction bases with no gene match: 3. CDR1 and CDR2 (germline): SGHRS, YFSETQ. This CDR3 is built from 14 residues. CDR3 nucleotides: TGCGCCAGCAGCTGGGGGGACAGGGGCTACGAGCAGTACTTC. Amino acid sequence: CASSWGDRGYEQYF.

J is TRBJ1-1 and V is TRBV6-5; 8 bases are a match to TRBD1. CDR1 and CDR2 from the germline V gene are MNHEY and SVGAGI. J was trimmed by 0 bases and V by 4 bases; bases with no gene match: 4. The CDR3 has 15 amino acids. The CDR3 loop is CASSSQDRVNTEAFF. CDR3 sequence (DNA): TGTGCCAGCAGTTCCCAGGACAGGGTGAACACTGAAGCTTTCTTT.

The rearrangement joins TRBV9 to TRBJ1-2; D gene uncertain. V dropped 0 bases and J dropped 4 bases, with 7 bases sitting between them. Germline loops: CDR1 SGDLS, CDR2 YYNGEE. This CDR3 comprises 13 residues. The CDR3 coding sequence is TGTGCCAGCAGCGTAGAAACTGCCTATGGCTACACCTTC. It is translated as CASSVETAYGYTF.

The CDR3 sequence: CAWSVVWADTEAFF. The CDR3 DNA reads TGTGCCTGGAGTGTAGTATGGGCCGACACTGAAGCTTTCTTT. This rearrangement joins TRBV30 to TRBJ1-1; D remains unclear. V lost 0 bases and J lost 3, with 11 bases in between. The CDR3 spans 14 residues. Germline CDR1 reads GTSNPN; CDR2 reads SVGIG (reference sequence).

The chain links TRBV6-5 to TRBJ1-1; the match to TRBD1 covers 7 bases. V dropped 2 bases and J dropped 7; count of bases not matched to a gene: 10. Germline CDR1 reads MNHEY; CDR2 reads SVGAGI. This CDR3 spans 15 amino acids. CDR3 DNA sequence: TGTGCCAGCAGTTACCACCGAGGACAGGAACTTGAAGCTTTCTTT. Translated, it gives CASSYHRGQELEAFF.

The chain recombines TRBV29-1 with TRBJ1-1; possibly TRBD1 for D (6 bases). Germline CDR1 reads SQVTM; CDR2 reads ANQGSEA. V lost 4 bases and J lost 0, with 15 bases in between. The CDR3 has 15 residues. CDR3: CSVARGGDLNTEAFF. The CDR3 region has the DNA TGCAGCGTTGCTAGGGGGGGCGACTTGAACACTGAAGCTTTCTTT. Together with reference TRBV29-1 and TRBJ1-1, the CDR3 gives the full variable domain: SAVISQKPSRDICQRGTSLTIQCQVDSQVTMMFWYRQQPGQSLTLIATANQGSEATYESGFVIDKFPISRPNLTFSTLTVSNMSPEDSSIYLCSVARGGDLNTEAFFGQGTRLTVV.

In regard to this clone: Other nucleotide sequences from this sample produce the same CDR3. The chain is built from TRBV30 and TRBJ1-2; perhaps TRBD1 as D (6 bases). From germline, CDR1 is GTSNPN and CDR2 SVGIG (reference sequence). This CDR3 is built from 13 residues. The ends were cut back, 4 bases at V and 5 bases at J, with 14 bases in the middle. The CDR3 DNA reads TGTGCCTGGAACCTACAGGGAGAATATGGCTACACCTTC. It yields the protein CAWNLQGEYGYTF.

The genes are TRBV2 and TRBJ2-7; 11 bases fit TRBD2. Trimming took 4 bases from V and 4 from J; bases not matched to a gene: 6. Germline lookup yields CDR1 SNHLY and CDR2 FYNNEI. The CDR3 has 15 amino acids. The CDR3 DNA is TGTGCCAGCAGTGGACCAACTAGCGGGAGTTACGAGCAGTACTTC. It specifies CASSGPTSGSYEQYF.

The chain combines TRBV30 with TRBJ2-1; D is uncertain. Germline CDR1 and CDR2: GTSNPN and SVGIG (reference sequence). With 8 bases removed from V and 6 bases from J, the gap between germline ends came to 17 bases. CDR3 length equals 13 residues. The CDR3 reads CAAQAQEPNEQFF. CDR3 coding DNA: TGTGCCGCCCAAGCCCAGGAACCCAATGAGCAGTTCTTC.

The chain uses TRBV6-5 and TRBJ2-7; D unclear. Trimming took 0 bases from V and 6 from J, leaving 6 bases between them. CDR3 size: 12 residues. Germline assignment: CDR1 MNHEY and CDR2 SVGAGI. The CDR3 DNA reads as TGTGCCAGCAGTTACTCCCTGAGCGAGCAGTACTTC. It yields the protein CASSYSLSEQYF.

The chain has TRBV2 and TRBJ2-7; D is ambiguous. Trimming shortened V by 5 bases and J by 6 bases, and 8 bases separated the two germline ends. The V gene's germline CDR1 is SNHLY and CDR2 FYNNEI. The CDR3 spans 11 residues. CDR3 nucleotide sequence: TGTGCCAGCAGTTGGTTGGCCGAGCAGTACTTC. Translation: CASSWLAEQYF.

The J gene is TRBJ2-2, the V gene TRBV18; D may be TRBD2 (5 bases). Germline assignment: CDR1 KGHSH and CDR2 LQKENI. Trimming took off 2 bases at V and 0 bases at J, with 10 bases between the two ends. The CDR3 is 16 amino acids. The CDR3 DNA reads as TGTGCCAGCTCACCATTTCGGGAAGCGAACACCGGGGAGCTGTTTTTT. The encoded protein is CASSPFREANTGELFF. Looking up the rest from reference TRBV18 and TRBJ2-2 gives the full variable domain: NAGVMQNPRHLVRRRGQEARLRCSPMKGHSHVYWYRQLPEEGLKFMVYLQKENIIDESGMPKERFSAEFPKEGPSILRIQQVVRGDSAAYFCASSPFREANTGELFFGEGSRLTVL.

The chain links TRBV4-1 to TRBJ2-1; 12 positions agree with TRBD2. The germline V gene has CDR1 MGHRA and CDR2 YSYEKL. The junction had 8 bases not matched to a gene; V was cut back by 0 bases and J by 5 bases. CDR3 length: 18 residues. The CDR3 reads CASSQDPGLAGLDNEQFF. CDR3 bases: TGCGCCAGCAGCCAAGATCCAGGACTAGCGGGGCTCGACAATGAGCAGTTCTTC.

This chain links TRBV6-1 with TRBJ2-7; perhaps TRBD1 as D (5 bases). Germline V CDR1 and CDR2: MNHNS, SASEGT. V was clipped by 5 bases and J by 7 bases, with 9 bases between them. The CDR3 has 11 amino acids. The CDR3: CASSLTEEQYF. Written as DNA, the CDR3 is TGTGCCAGCAGTTTGACAGAGGAGCAGTACTTC.

The rearrangement joins TRBV7-3 to TRBJ2-5, with 10 bases aligning to TRBD2. With V trimmed by 4 bases and J by 3 bases, 5 bases remained unmatched. The CDR3 runs 15 residues. Germline V gene sequence: CDR1 SGHTA, CDR2 FQGTGA. Here the CDR3 reads CASSSKRGGEETQYF. The CDR3 nucleotides are TGTGCCAGCAGCTCGAAGCGGGGGGGAGAAGAGACCCAGTACTTC.

V gene TRBV6-5 combines with J gene TRBJ1-4; a weak D match, TRBD1 (6 bases). The CDR3 totals 15 residues. The germline V gene encodes CDR1 MNHEY and CDR2 SVGAGI. V was clipped by 0 bases and J by 5 bases, with 10 bases between them. CDR3 in amino acids: CASSYSSGGNEKLFF. The CDR3 DNA is TGTGCCAGCAGTTACTCGAGTGGGGGCAATGAAAAACTGTTTTTT.

CDR3 sequence: CASSSGLAGNNEQFF. The DNA of the CDR3 is TGTGCCAGTAGTTCAGGACTAGCGGGGAACAATGAGCAGTTCTTC. The chain is built from TRBV19 and TRBJ2-1, with TRBD2 matching over 12 bases. V shed 5 bases, J shed 5 bases, and the junction held 4 bases outside the gene matches. Germline V gene lookup returns CDR1 LNHDA and CDR2 SQIVND (reference sequence). The CDR3 extends over 15 amino acids. Complete variable domain (other parts from reference TRBV19 and TRBJ2-1): DGGITQSPKYLFRKEGQNVTLSCEQNLNHDAMYWYRQDPGQGLRLIYYSQIVNDFQKGDIAEGYSVSREKKESFPLTVTSAQKNPTAFYLCASSSGLAGNNEQFFGPGTRLTVL.

This chain joins TRBV5-1 and TRBJ1-1; D not resolved. The V gene's germline CDR1 is SGHRS and CDR2 YFSETQ. V was pared by 0 bases and J by 5 bases, with 11 bases between. This CDR3 is 14 amino acids long. CDR3 nucleotides: TGCGCCAGCAGCTTGGGAAGCGGTGGGACTGAAGCTTTCTTT. It encodes CASSLGSGGTEAFF.

The genes are TRBV30 and TRBJ2-1; 7 bases line up with TRBD2. After removal of 5 bases from V and 14 bases from J, the junction contained 9 bases not matched to a gene. The CDR3 sequence is 11 residues long. Germline lookup yields CDR1 GTSNPN and CDR2 SVGIG (reference sequence). The CDR3 reads CAWDTNGRKFF. The CDR3 region has the DNA TGTGCCTGGGATACGAACGGGAGGAAGTTCTTC.

This chain links TRBV12-5 with TRBJ1-1; 7 bases are a match to TRBD1. This CDR3 is 17 amino acids long. J gave up 0 bases and V 3 bases, and 10 bases lay outside the gene matches. CDR1 and CDR2 (germline): LGHNT, FRNRAP. CDR3 residues: CASGFYGTVPMNTEAFF. CDR3 coding DNA: TGTGCTAGTGGTTTCTATGGGACAGTCCCGATGAACACTGAAGCTTTCTTT.

The chain is built from TRBV6-5 and TRBJ1-2; D ambiguous. CDR1 is MNHEY and CDR2 is SVGAGI in the germline V gene. The CDR3 totals 12 residues. V dropped 5 bases and J dropped 6 bases, with 10 bases sitting between them. This CDR3 reads CASSGFGDGYTF. CDR3 DNA sequence: TGTGCCAGCAGTGGCTTCGGGGATGGCTACACCTTC.

V usage is TRBV9 and J usage is TRBJ2-7; 9 nucleotides line up with TRBD1. Germline V gene lookup returns CDR1 SGDLS and CDR2 YYNGEE. V lost 3 bases and J lost 2; bases outside the gene matches: 6. The CDR3 runs 15 residues. CDR3 in DNA: TGTGCCAGCAGCGCGGGACAGGGAGATACCTACGAGCAGTACTTC. This codes for CASSAGQGDTYEQYF.

V gene TRBV7-3 combines with J gene TRBJ1-4; perhaps TRBD1 as D (6 bases). The CDR3 is 18 amino acids. The V end lost 5 bases, the J end lost 2 bases, and 21 bases lay between the germline ends. Germline V gene lookup returns CDR1 SGHTA and CDR2 FQGTGA. The CDR3 reads CASSKAGPGAATNEKLFF. For the CDR3, the DNA is TGTGCCAGCAGCAAAGCGGGGCCGGGGGCGGCCACTAATGAAAAACTGTTTTTT.

This rearrangement joins TRBV18 to TRBJ2-3, with D unresolved. Trimming took off 3 bases at V and 6 bases at J, with 13 bases between the two ends. The length of the CDR3 is 14 residues. The germline CDR1 and CDR2 sequences are KGHSH and LQKENI. The CDR3 bases are TGTGCCAGCTCACCTCTTCAGGTCTCGGATACGCAGTATTTT. Translating it yields CASSPLQVSDTQYF.

The chain joins TRBV10-3 to TRBJ2-7; 8 bases are a match to TRBD1. Germline assignment: CDR1 ENHRY and CDR2 SYGVKD. The CDR3 extends over 13 amino acids. The V and J ends lost 7 bases and 7 bases, in that order; junction bases with no gene match: 9. The CDR3 DNA reads TGTGCCATCACTGGGCAGGGGGCTCGGGAGCAGTACTTC. Its translation is CAITGQGAREQYF.

In nucleotides, the CDR3 is TGTGCCAGCAGTGACTACTACGAGCAGTACTTC. Amino acids: CASSDYYEQYF. This chain connects TRBV6-1 to TRBJ2-7; no clear D gene. Trimming removed 3 bases at V and 3 bases at J, with 3 bases between. Germline V gene lookup returns CDR1 MNHNS and CDR2 SASEGT. CDR3 size: 11 residues.

The chain uses TRBV29-1 and TRBJ2-1, with 10 nucleotides matching TRBD2. V lost 5 bases to trimming and J lost 9 bases; unmatched junction nucleotides: 10. The germline gives CDR1 SQVTM, CDR2 ANQGSEA. The CDR3 runs 14 residues. The CDR3 coding sequence is TGCAGCGTTACGATTAGCGGGGGGTTGGGTGAGCAGTTCTTC. It specifies CSVTISGGLGEQFF.

This rearrangement joins TRBV5-4 to TRBJ1-4, with 7 nucleotides matching TRBD1. V gave up 4 bases and J gave up 0 bases; unmatched junction bases: 9. The germline CDR1 and CDR2 sequences are SGHNT and YYREEE (reference sequence). This CDR3 spans 17 amino acids. CDR3 sequence: CASSPGQQPSTNEKLFF. The CDR3 DNA follows: TGTGCCAGCAGCCCGGGACAGCAACCTTCAACTAATGAAAAACTGTTTTTT.